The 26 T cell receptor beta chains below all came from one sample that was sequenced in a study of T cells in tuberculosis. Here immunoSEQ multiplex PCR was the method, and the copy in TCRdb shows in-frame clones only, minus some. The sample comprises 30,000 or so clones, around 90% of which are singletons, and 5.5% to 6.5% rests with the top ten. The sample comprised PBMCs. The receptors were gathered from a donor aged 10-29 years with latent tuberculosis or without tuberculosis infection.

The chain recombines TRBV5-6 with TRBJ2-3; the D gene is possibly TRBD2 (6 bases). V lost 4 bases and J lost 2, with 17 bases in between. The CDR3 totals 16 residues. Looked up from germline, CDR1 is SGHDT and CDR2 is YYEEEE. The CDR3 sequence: CASSPGDWGITDTQYF. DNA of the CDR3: TGTGCCAGCAGCCCCGGGGACTGGGGAATCACAGATACGCAGTATTTT.

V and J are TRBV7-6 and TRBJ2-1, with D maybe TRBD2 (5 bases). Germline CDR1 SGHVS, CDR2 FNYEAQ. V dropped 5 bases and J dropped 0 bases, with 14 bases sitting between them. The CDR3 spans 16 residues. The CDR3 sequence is CASSPPGVPSYNEQFF. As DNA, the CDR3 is TGTGCCAGCAGCCCTCCCGGGGTCCCCTCCTACAATGAGCAGTTCTTC.

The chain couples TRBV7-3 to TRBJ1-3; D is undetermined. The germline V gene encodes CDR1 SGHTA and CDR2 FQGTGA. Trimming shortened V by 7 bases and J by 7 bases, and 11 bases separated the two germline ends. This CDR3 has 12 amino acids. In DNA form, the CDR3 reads TGTGCCAGCACGGGAGGGATTAACACCATATATTTT. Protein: CASTGGINTIYF.

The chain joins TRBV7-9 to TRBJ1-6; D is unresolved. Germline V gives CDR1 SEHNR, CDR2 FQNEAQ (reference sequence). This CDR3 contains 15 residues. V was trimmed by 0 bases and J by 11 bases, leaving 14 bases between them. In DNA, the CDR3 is TGTGCCAGCAGCTTAGCAGGTTCGGGTCATCCACCCCTCCACTTT. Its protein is CASSLAGSGHPPLHF.

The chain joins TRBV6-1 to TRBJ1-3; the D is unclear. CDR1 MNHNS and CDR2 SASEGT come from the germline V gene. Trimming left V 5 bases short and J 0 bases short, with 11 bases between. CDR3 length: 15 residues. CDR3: CASSSRQLSGNTIYF. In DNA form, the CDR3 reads TGTGCCAGCAGTTCCCGACAACTCTCTGGAAACACCATATATTTT.

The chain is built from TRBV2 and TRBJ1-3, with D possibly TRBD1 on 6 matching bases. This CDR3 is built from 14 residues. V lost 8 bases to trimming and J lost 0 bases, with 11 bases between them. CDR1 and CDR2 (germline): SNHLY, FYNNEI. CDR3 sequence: CASVTGNSGNTIYF. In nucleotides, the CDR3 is TGTGCCAGCGTAACAGGGAACTCTGGAAACACCATATATTTT.

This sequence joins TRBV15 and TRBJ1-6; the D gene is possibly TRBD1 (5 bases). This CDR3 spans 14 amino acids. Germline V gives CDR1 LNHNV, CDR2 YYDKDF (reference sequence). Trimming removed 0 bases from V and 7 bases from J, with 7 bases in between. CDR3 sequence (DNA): TGTGCCACCAGCAGAGAAGCAGGGAATTCACCCCTCCACTTT. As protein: CATSREAGNSPLHF.

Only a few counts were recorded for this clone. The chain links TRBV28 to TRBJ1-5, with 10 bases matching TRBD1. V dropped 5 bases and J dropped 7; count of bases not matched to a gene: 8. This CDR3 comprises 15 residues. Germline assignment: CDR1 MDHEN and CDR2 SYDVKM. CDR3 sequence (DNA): TGTGCCAGCAGTAAGGGACAGGGGAATAGCCAGCCCCAGCATTTT. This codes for CASSKGQGNSQPQHF.

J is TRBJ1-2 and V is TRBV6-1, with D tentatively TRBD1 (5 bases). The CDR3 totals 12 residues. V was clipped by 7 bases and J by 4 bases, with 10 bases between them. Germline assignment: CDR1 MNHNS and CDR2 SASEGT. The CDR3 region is CASKQVSYGYTF. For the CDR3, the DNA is TGTGCCAGCAAACAGGTTAGCTATGGCTACACCTTC.

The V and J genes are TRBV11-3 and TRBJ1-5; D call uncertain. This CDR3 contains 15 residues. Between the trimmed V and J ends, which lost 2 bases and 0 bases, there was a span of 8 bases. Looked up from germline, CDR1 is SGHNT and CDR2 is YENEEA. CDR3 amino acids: CASSLPGDSNQPQHF. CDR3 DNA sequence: TGTGCCAGCAGCTTACCCGGGGATAGCAATCAGCCCCAGCATTTT.

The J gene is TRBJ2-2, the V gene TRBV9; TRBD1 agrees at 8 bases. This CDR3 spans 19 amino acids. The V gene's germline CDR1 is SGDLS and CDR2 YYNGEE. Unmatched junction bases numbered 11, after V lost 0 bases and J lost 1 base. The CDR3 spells CASSVGPAAGTGNTGELFF. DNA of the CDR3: TGTGCCAGCAGCGTAGGGCCCGCGGCCGGGACAGGGAACACCGGGGAGCTGTTTTTT.

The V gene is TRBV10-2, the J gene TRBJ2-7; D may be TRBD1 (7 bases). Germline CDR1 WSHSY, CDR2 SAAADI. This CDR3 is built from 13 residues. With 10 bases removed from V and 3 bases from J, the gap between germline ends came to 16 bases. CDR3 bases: TGCGCCACCAGGGGGGACTCCTACTACGAGCAGTACTTC. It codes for CATRGDSYYEQYF.

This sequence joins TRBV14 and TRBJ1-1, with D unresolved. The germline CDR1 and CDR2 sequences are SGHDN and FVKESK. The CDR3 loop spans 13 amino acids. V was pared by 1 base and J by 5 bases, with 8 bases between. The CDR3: CASSQGRGTEAFF. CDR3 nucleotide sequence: TGTGCCAGCAGCCAAGGACGGGGAACTGAAGCTTTCTTT.

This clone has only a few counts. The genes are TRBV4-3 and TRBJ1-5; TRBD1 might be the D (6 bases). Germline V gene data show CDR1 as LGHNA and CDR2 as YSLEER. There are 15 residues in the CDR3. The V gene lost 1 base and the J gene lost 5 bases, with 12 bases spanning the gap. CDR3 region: CASSQGTGGDQPQHF. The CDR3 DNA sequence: TGCGCCAGCAGCCAAGGGACGGGGGGCGATCAGCCCCAGCATTTT.

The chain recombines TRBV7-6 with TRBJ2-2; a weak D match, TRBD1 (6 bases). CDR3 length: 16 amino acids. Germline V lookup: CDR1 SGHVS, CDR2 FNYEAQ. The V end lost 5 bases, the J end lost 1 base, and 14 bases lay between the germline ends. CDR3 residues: CASSREQGQNTGELFF. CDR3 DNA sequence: TGTGCCAGCAGCCGCGAGCAGGGACAGAACACCGGGGAGCTGTTTTTT.

Here the CDR3 DNA reads TGTGCCAGCACAACCGGGACGGAGGGATCCACCATATATTTT. Protein sequence: CASTTGTEGSTIYF. The J gene is TRBJ1-3, the V gene TRBV28, with a possible D match to TRBD1 (5 bases). Germline CDR1 MDHEN, CDR2 SYDVKM. V was cut by 7 bases and J by 9 bases, with 19 bases left in between. The CDR3 extends over 14 amino acids.

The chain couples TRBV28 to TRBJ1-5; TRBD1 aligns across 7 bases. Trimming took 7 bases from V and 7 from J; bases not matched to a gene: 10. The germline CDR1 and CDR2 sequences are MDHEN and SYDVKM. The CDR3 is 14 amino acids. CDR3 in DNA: TGTGCCAGCAACCTTCCACAGGGGAGGCAGCCCCAGCATTTT. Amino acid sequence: CASNLPQGRQPQHF. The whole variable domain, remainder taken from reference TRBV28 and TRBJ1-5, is DVKVTQSSRYLVKRTGEKVFLECVQDMDHENMFWYRQDPGLGLRLIYFSYDVKMKEKGDIPEGYSVSREKKERFSLILESASTNQTSMYLCASNLPQGRQPQHFGDGTRLSIL.

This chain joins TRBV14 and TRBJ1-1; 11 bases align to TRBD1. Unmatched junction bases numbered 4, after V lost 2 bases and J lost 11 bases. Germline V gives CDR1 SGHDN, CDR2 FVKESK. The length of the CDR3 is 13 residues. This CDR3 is CASSQPGTGGAFF. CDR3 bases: TGTGCCAGCAGCCAACCCGGGACAGGGGGGGCTTTCTTT.

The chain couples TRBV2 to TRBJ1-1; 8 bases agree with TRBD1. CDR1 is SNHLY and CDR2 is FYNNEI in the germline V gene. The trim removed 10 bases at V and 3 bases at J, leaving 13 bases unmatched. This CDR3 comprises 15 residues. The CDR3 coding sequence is TGTGCCACACGGGGAGGCAGGGGGCGAGACACTGAAGCTTTCTTT. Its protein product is CATRGGRGRDTEAFF.

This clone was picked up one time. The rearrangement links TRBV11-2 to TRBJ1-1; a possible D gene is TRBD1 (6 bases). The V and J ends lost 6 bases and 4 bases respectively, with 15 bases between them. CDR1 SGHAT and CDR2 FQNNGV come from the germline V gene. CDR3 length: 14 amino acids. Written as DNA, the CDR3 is TGTGCCAGCAGAGGTCAGGGGTGGACCACTGAAGCTTTCTTT. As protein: CASRGQGWTTEAFF. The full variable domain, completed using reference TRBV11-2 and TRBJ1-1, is EAGVAQSPRYKIIEKRQSVAFWCNPISGHATLYWYQQILGQGPKLLIQFQNNGVVDDSQLPKDRFSAERLKGVDSTLKIQPAKLEDSAVYLCASRGQGWTTEAFFGQGTRLTVV.

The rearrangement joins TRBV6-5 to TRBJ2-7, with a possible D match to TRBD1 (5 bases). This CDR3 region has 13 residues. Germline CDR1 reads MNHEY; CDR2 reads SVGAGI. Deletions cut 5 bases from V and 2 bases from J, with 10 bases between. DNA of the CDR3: TGTGCCAGCAGTCGGACAAAACCCTACGAGCAGTACTTC. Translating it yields CASSRTKPYEQYF.

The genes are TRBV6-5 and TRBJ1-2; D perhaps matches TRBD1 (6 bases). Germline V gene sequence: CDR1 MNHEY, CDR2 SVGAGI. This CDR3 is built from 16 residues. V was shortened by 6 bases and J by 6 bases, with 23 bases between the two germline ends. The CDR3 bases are TGTGCCAGCAGCTACGGTCCGGGGGGCGTTCCCGATGGCTACACCTTC. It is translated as CASSYGPGGVPDGYTF.

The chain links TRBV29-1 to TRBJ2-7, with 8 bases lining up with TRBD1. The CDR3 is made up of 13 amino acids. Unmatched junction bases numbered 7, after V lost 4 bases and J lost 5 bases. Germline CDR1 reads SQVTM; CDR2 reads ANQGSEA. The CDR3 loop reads CSVAQTGDHEQYF. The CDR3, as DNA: TGCAGCGTTGCCCAGACAGGGGACCACGAGCAGTACTTC.

The chain's CDR3 is CASSQEFSQGTYEQYF. The CDR3 nucleotides read TGTGCCAGCAGCCAAGAGTTTTCACAGGGGACCTACGAGCAGTACTTC. V is TRBV14 and J is TRBJ2-7; 7 bases agree with TRBD1. In germline, CDR1 is SGHDN, CDR2 FVKESK. The junction had 7 bases not matched to a gene; V was cut back by 0 bases and J by 2 bases. The CDR3 consists of 16 residues.

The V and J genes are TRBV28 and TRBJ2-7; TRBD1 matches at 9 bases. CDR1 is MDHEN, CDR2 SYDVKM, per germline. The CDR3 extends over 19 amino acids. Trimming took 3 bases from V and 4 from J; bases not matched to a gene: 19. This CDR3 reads CASSFLPTQPGQGRYEQYF. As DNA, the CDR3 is TGTGCCAGCAGTTTCCTACCCACGCAGCCGGGACAGGGTCGGTACGAGCAGTACTTC.

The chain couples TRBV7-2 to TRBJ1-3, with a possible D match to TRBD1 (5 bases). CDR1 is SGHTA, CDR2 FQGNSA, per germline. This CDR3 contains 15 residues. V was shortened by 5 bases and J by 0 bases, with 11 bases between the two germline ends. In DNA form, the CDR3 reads TGTGCCAGCAGCCCAGACAGAAACTCTGGAAACACCATATATTTT. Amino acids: CASSPDRNSGNTIYF.